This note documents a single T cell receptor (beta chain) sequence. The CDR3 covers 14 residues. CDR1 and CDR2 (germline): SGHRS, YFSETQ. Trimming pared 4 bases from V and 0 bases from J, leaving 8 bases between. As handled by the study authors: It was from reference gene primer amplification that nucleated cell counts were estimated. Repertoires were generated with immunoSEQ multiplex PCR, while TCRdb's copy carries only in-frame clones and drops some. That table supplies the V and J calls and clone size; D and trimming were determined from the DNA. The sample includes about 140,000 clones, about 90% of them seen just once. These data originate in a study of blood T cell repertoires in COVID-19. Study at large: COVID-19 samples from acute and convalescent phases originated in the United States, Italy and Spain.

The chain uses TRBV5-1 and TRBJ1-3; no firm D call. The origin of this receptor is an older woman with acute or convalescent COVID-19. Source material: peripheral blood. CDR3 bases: TGCGCCAGCAGCGTAGACAACTCTGGAAACACCATATATTTT. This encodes CASSVDNSGNTIYF.